A single sample gave rise to the 20 T cell receptor beta chains below, sequenced in a study of neurological immune-mediated disorders. MiXCR, run by TCRdb on the 5' RACE reads, gives a single entry per CDR3 protein. This sample has around 53,000 distinct CDR3 sequences, with roughly 8.4% found just once. This sample's time point: longitudinal time-point 3. What was sequenced was PBMCs. All receptors derive from a woman in her thirties or forties in good health.

Comment on this clonotype: A much larger clone sits a single nucleotide away, making a read error possible. The chain couples TRBV12-3 or TRBV12-4 to TRBJ2-5; D tentatively fits TRBD1 or TRBD2 (6 bases each). This CDR3 has 12 amino acids. The CDR3 loop is CSSTSGAETQYF. CDR3 DNA: TGTTCCAGCACGTCGGGGGCCGAGACCCAGTACTTC.

At least ten counts were recorded for this clonotype. Germline is not matched at one junction end, which may reflect a read error. This chain uses TRBV14 with TRBJ1-1, with 8 bases that match TRBD1. CDR3 size: 16 residues. CDR1 and CDR2 (germline): SGHDN, FVKESK. The CDR3 here is CASSLGQGRGDTEAFF. The CDR3 nucleotides read TGTGCCAGCAGCCTTGGACAGGGACGAGGGGACACTGAAGCCTTCTTT.

This clonotype was counted many times. V usage is TRBV6-5 and J usage is TRBJ2-5, with a weak D call TRBD1 (6 bases). Trimming took 7 bases from V and 0 from J, leaving 15 bases between them. Germline V CDR1 and CDR2: MNHEY, SVGAGI. This CDR3 is 15 amino acids long. CDR3 nucleotide sequence: TGTGCCAGCACCCCCCCCGGGGACAACCAAGAGACCCAGTACTTC. Translated, it gives CASTPPGDNQETQYF.

This clonotype has just a few counts. This may arise from a read error, as a much more abundant clone is one base away. The chain has TRBV6-5 and TRBJ2-1; the D is unclear. The germline V gene encodes CDR1 MNHEY and CDR2 SVGAGI. This CDR3 is built from 16 residues. The CDR3 is CVSSYSSRGSYNEQFF. The CDR3 DNA reads TGTGTCAGCAGTTACTCATCCCGCGGATCCTACAATGAGCAGTTCTTC.

This clonotype was seen at least ten times. The genes are TRBV5-1 and TRBJ2-1; 9 positions agree with TRBD1. Germline CDR1 SGHRS, CDR2 YFSETQ. Trimming took 4 bases from V and 0 from J; bases not matched to a gene: 8. This CDR3 is 17 amino acids long. CDR3 sequence (DNA): TGCGCCAGCAGCGGAGGGACAGGGCTTTCCTCCTACAATGAGCAGTTCTTC. Protein sequence: CASSGGTGLSSYNEQFF. Together with reference TRBV5-1 and TRBJ2-1, the CDR3 gives the full variable domain: KAGVTQTPRYLIKTRGQQVTLSCSPISGHRSVSWYQQTPGQGLQFLFEYFSETQRNKGNFPGRFSGRQFSNSRSEMNVSTLELGDSALYLCASSGGTGLSSYNEQFFGPGTRLTVL.

In this sample, this clonotype turned up once. A much larger clone differs by one base, so this may be a read error. The chain employs TRBV20-1 and TRBJ2-1, with D perhaps TRBD2 (6 bases). Trimming cost V 5 bases and J 6 bases, with 8 bases left between them. Germline-derived CDR1 and CDR2 are DFQATT and SNEGSKA (reference sequence). The CDR3 is 11 amino acids. The CDR3, as DNA: TGCAGTGCTGGGGGGTGCAATGAGCAGTTCTTC. This translates into CSAGGCNEQFF.

Of note for this clonotype: This may be a read error, as it is one base from a much larger clone. The chain combines TRBV7-2 with TRBJ2-7, with TRBD2 as a possible D gene (5 bases). The CDR3 is 14 amino acids. Germline assignment: CDR1 SGHTA and CDR2 FQGNSA. The CDR3 is CVSSASRGPGEQYF. For the CDR3, the DNA is TGTGTCAGCAGCGCGAGCCGCGGGCCCGGGGAGCAGTACTTC.

The table lists this clonotype with many counts. This chain uses TRBV20-1 with TRBJ1-4; 9 bases map to TRBD1. Looked up from germline, CDR1 is DFQATT and CDR2 is SNEGSKA (reference sequence). V was pared by 4 bases and J by 7 bases, with 10 bases of the junction left unmatched. The CDR3 covers 15 residues. CDR3 amino acids: CSANPIQGAIEKLFF. As DNA, the CDR3 is TGCAGTGCTAACCCAATACAGGGGGCGATTGAAAAACTGTTTTTT.

Notes on this clonotype: Germline and junction disagree at one end, which may indicate a read error. This sequence joins TRBV7-8 and TRBJ2-7, with 11 bases fitting TRBD1. The CDR3 length is 16 residues. Germline V lookup: CDR1 SGHVS, CDR2 FQNEAQ. As DNA, the CDR3 is TGTGCCAGCAGCCCCTTGGGGACAGGGGGAGCCTACGAGCATTACTTC. Residues: CASSPLGTGGAYEHYF.

There are many counts of this clonotype. The genes are TRBV5-1 and TRBJ2-2, with TRBD1 matching 8 bases. The CDR3 contains 17 residues. The V and J ends lost 4 bases and 7 bases, in that order; junction bases with no gene match: 15. The germline CDR1 and CDR2 sequences are SGHRS and YFSETQ. In DNA form, the CDR3 reads TGCGCCAGCAGCGCAAACCCCGGGACAGGACACGACGGGGAGCTGTTTTTT. Encoded protein: CASSANPGTGHDGELFF.

This clonotype was counted ten times or more. This sequence joins TRBV25-1 and TRBJ1-3; 8 positions agree with TRBD1. The trim removed 3 bases at V and 4 bases at J, leaving 8 bases unmatched. CDR1 and CDR2 (germline): MGHDK, SYGVNS. The CDR3 length is 16 residues. The CDR3 here is CASSEGRGTGGNTIYF. CDR3 bases: TGTGCCAGCAGTGAGGGTCGGGGGACAGGCGGAAACACCATATATTTT.

Many counts were recorded for this clonotype. V gene TRBV7-8 combines with J gene TRBJ2-5, with 8 bases lining up with TRBD1. The CDR3 length is 16 residues. Germline CDR1 SGHVS, CDR2 FQNEAQ. Germline trimming cut 6 bases from V and 2 bases from J; bases unmatched to any gene: 11. CDR3 in amino acids: CASSSVRGRDQETQYF. DNA of the CDR3: TGTGCCAGCAGTTCAGTCAGGGGGCGGGATCAAGAGACCCAGTACTTC.

This clonotype was found many times. This chain joins TRBV7-2 and TRBJ2-1, with a possible D match to TRBD2 (10 bases). CDR3 length: 19 residues. Germline CDR1 SGHTA, CDR2 FQGNSA. With 1 base removed from V and 4 bases from J, the gap between germline ends came to 23 bases. CDR3 protein: CASSLEQGASGSKYNEQFF. The CDR3 region has the DNA TGTGCCAGCAGCTTAGAACAGGGGGCTAGCGGGAGTAAGTACAATGAGCAGTTCTTC.

This clonotype has a count of ten or more. J is TRBJ1-1 and V is TRBV5-1; D not resolved. This CDR3 comprises 16 residues. The germline V gene encodes CDR1 SGHRS and CDR2 YFSETQ. Trimming pared 0 bases from V and 0 bases from J, leaving 12 bases between. This chain's CDR3 is CASSLAGRWMNTEAFF. Written as DNA, the CDR3 is TGCGCCAGCAGCTTGGCCGGCAGGTGGATGAACACTGAAGCTTTCTTT.

This clonotype has ten or more counts. The V and J genes are TRBV6-2 or TRBV6-3 and TRBJ1-2, with 9 bases matching TRBD1. There are 15 residues in the CDR3. V lost 7 bases to trimming and J lost 3 bases; unmatched junction nucleotides: 9. CDR1 and CDR2 (germline): MNHEY, SVGEGT. The CDR3 reads CASITGGASDYGYTF. Here the CDR3 DNA reads TGTGCCAGCATCACAGGGGGCGCTTCGGACTATGGCTACACCTTC.

This clonotype was counted ten times or more. The rearrangement joins TRBV4-3 to TRBJ2-2, with D uncertain. Trimming cost V 2 bases and J 0 bases, with 7 bases left between them. Germline CDR1 LGHNA, CDR2 YSLEER. The CDR3 spans 15 residues. The CDR3 DNA reads TGCGCCAGCAGCCAATGGACGGCGAACACCGGGGAGCTGTTTTTT. This gives the protein CASSQWTANTGELFF.

This clonotype came up many times. The chain is built from TRBV7-8 and TRBJ2-1; weak D call: TRBD2 (6 bases). V was shortened by 1 base and J by 4 bases, with 11 bases between the two germline ends. The germline V gene has CDR1 SGHVS and CDR2 FQNEAQ. This CDR3 comprises 15 residues. The CDR3 nucleotides are TGTGCCAGCAGCTTAGTTCAGCGGGTGTACAATGAGCAGTTCTTC. Translating gives CASSLVQRVYNEQFF.

This clonotype was picked up many times. CDR3 protein: CASSQTGTGNNEQYF. The CDR3 DNA is TGTGCCAGCAGCCAAACCGGGACAGGGAACAACGAGCAGTACTTC. This chain joins TRBV4-2 and TRBJ2-7, with 9 bases fitting TRBD1. Trimming removed 2 bases from V and 5 bases from J; junction bases left unmatched: 7. Looked up from germline, CDR1 is LGHNA and CDR2 is YNFKEQ. The CDR3 runs to 15 residues.

This clonotype was seen repeatedly, ten times or more. The CDR3 DNA follows: TGTGCCAGCAGCTTGGCCCAGCAGTTTCAAGAGACCCAGTACTTC. Translated: CASSLAQQFQETQYF. This chain links TRBV5-6 with TRBJ2-5; D unresolved. The CDR3 has 15 amino acids. The germline V gene has CDR1 SGHDT and CDR2 YYEEEE. Trimming cost V 0 bases and J 2 bases, with 11 bases left between them.

This clonotype occurred many times. The chain combines TRBV6-2 or TRBV6-3 with TRBJ2-7; possibly TRBD1 for D (6 bases). CDR1 is MNHEY, CDR2 SVGEGT, per germline. V lost 5 bases and J lost 6, with 11 bases in between. The CDR3 is made up of 12 amino acids. The CDR3 loop reads CASSPDRSEQYF. CDR3 nucleotide sequence: TGTGCCAGCAGTCCCGACAGGAGCGAGCAGTACTTC.